The clone carrying this T cell receptor (beta chain) showed up just once. Germline V gene data show CDR1 as SGHKS and CDR2 as YYEKEE (reference sequence). Unmatched junction bases numbered 2, after V lost 2 bases and J lost 4 bases. This CDR3 contains 14 residues. This record belongs to a study of blood T cell repertoires in COVID-19. Study as a whole: Some COVID-19 samples were acute and others convalescent; all came from the United States, Italy and Spain. T cells, B-cell-depleted T cells, or PBMCs supplied cDNA or gDNA.

As originally analysed: Reference gene primer amplification gave nucleated cell count estimates. Assay used: immunoSEQ multiplex PCR; TCRdb lists only in-frame clones, some missing. V and J calls and clone size are those listed in that table; D and trimming were worked out from the DNA. This sample carries roughly 120,000 clones, 86% of them seen once, and the ten largest clones take about 5%. J is TRBJ2-2 and V is TRBV5-5; 7 nucleotides match TRBD1. The clonotype originates from a human donor in a cohort sampled during active COVID-19. Sequenced: peripheral blood. DNA of the CDR3: TGTGCCAGCAGCTTCGCAGGGGGCACCGGGGAGCTGTTTTTT. Residues: CASSFAGGTGELFF.